The clone carrying this T cell receptor (beta chain) was picked up many times. The record originates from a study of CD8 T cells in ankylosing spondylitis. Germline V gives CDR1 DFQATT, CDR2 SNEGSKA (reference sequence). This CDR3 is 12 amino acids long. The germline V and J ends were trimmed by 6 bases and 4 bases, with 12 bases remaining between them. TCRdb processed the 5' RACE reads anew with MiXCR; each CDR3 protein has one entry. Of hundreds of thousands of distinct CDR3 sequences detected, roughly 26% appear once; the ten largest clones hold 6.6%. The sequence derives from a male donor with ankylosing spondylitis or in good health (not recorded which). Sequencing input: blood, either unsorted or a sorted T cell fraction (not recorded which). This chain joins TRBV20-1 and TRBJ1-2; D is uncertain. The CDR3 region has the DNA TGCAGTGCGGGAGGACTCCTCTATGGCTACACCTTC. Translating gives CSAGGLLYGYTF.